A single sample gave rise to the 26 T cell receptor beta chains below, sequenced in a study of shared clonotypes between healthy human individuals. Here immunoSEQ multiplex PCR was the method, and the copy in TCRdb shows in-frame clones only, minus some. In the table there are a few million clones, 80% to 95% of which are singletons. Sequenced input: naive CD4+ T cells from PBMCs. Noted subset: CD45RA+ positively selected. The receptors here all came from a man younger than 35 in good health. Some clones in this sample may be carry-over from other donors' samples.

This CDR3 is CASSRTARGGGYTF. For the CDR3, the DNA is TGTGCCAGCAGTCGGACGGCCAGGGGAGGTGGCTACACCTTC. The chain carries TRBV6-5 and TRBJ1-2; perhaps TRBD1 as D (6 bases). CDR3 size: 14 residues. Looked up from germline, CDR1 is MNHEY and CDR2 is SVGAGI. V was clipped by 5 bases and J by 7 bases, with 17 bases between them.

The CDR3 coding sequence is TGTGCCAGCAGCCATGGGCAGGGGGCCAAAAACATTCAGTACTTC. This codes for CASSHGQGAKNIQYF. This rearrangement joins TRBV5-4 to TRBJ2-4, with TRBD1 as a possible D gene (6 bases). Germline values: CDR1 SGHNT, CDR2 YYREEE (reference sequence). Trimming left V 4 bases short and J 1 base short, with 12 bases between. This CDR3 is 15 amino acids long.

V usage is TRBV11-2 and J usage is TRBJ2-5; D is uncertain. The germline CDR1 and CDR2 sequences are SGHAT and FQNNGV. Trimming shortened V by 0 bases and J by 1 base, and 6 bases separated the two germline ends. This CDR3 has 14 amino acids. This chain's CDR3 is CASSLDSGQETQYF. CDR3 nucleotide sequence: TGTGCCAGCAGCTTAGACTCAGGCCAAGAGACCCAGTACTTC.

The V and J genes are TRBV30 and TRBJ1-4; D remains ambiguous. The CDR3 runs 13 residues. Per the germline V gene, CDR1 is GTSNPN and CDR2 is SVGIG (reference sequence). V lost 2 bases and J lost 8, with 12 bases in between. The chain's CDR3 is CAWSLRIYEKLFF. The DNA for the CDR3 is TGTGCCTGGAGTCTTAGGATTTACGAAAAACTGTTTTTT.

The chain joins TRBV4-2 to TRBJ2-7, with 10 nucleotides matching TRBD2. J lost 4 bases, V lost 4 bases, and 13 bases had no gene match. Germline V lookup: CDR1 LGHNA, CDR2 YNFKEQ. CDR3 length: 17 amino acids. This CDR3 is CASSRTELAGSGYEQYF. CDR3 nucleotide sequence: TGTGCCAGCAGCCGCACCGAACTAGCGGGATCTGGGTACGAGCAGTACTTC.

This CDR3 reads CASSPLQTYEQYF. CDR3 in DNA: TGTGCCAGCTCACCCCTTCAGACCTACGAGCAGTACTTC. The chain employs TRBV18 and TRBJ2-7; no reliable D call. V lost 3 bases to trimming and J lost 2 bases, with 8 bases between them. CDR3 length: 13 amino acids. The V gene's germline CDR1 is KGHSH and CDR2 LQKENI.

This rearrangement joins TRBV27 to TRBJ2-3; 10 bases match TRBD2. Per germline, CDR1 MNHEY and CDR2 SMNVEV (reference sequence). The CDR3 length is 16 residues. Germline trimming cut 6 bases from V and 3 bases from J; bases unmatched to any gene: 9. DNA of the CDR3: TGTGCCAGCAGACTCAGTCCTAGCGGGAGAACAGATACGCAGTATTTT. Translation: CASRLSPSGRTDTQYF.

CDR3 amino acids: CASSLTRDAYNEQFF. The CDR3 bases are TGTGCCAGCAGCTTAACGCGGGACGCCTACAATGAGCAGTTCTTC. The gene calls are TRBV7-7 and TRBJ2-1, with a tentative D call TRBD2 (6 bases). Trimming shortened V by 2 bases and J by 2 bases, and 10 bases separated the two germline ends. This CDR3 region has 15 residues. CDR1 and CDR2 from the germline V gene are SSHAT and FNYEAQ (reference sequence).

J is TRBJ2-1 and V is TRBV30; 8 bases map to TRBD2. The ends lost 2 bases at V and 5 bases at J; junction bases unmatched: 26. The CDR3 contains 21 residues. Germline V gene lookup returns CDR1 GTSNPN and CDR2 SVGIG (reference sequence). The CDR3 sequence: CAWSINRGLAQKAEGNNEQFF. The CDR3 region has the DNA TGTGCCTGGAGTATAAACCGTGGACTAGCCCAAAAGGCAGAGGGGAACAATGAGCAGTTCTTC.

The chain joins TRBV4-1 to TRBJ2-1; D assignment may be TRBD1 or TRBD2 (6 bases each). CDR1 is MGHRA and CDR2 is YSYEKL in the germline V gene. Between the trimmed V and J ends, which lost 0 bases and 1 base, there was a span of 22 bases. The CDR3 runs to 20 residues. CDR3 protein: CASSQDNERGGSRSYNEQFF. The CDR3 DNA sequence: TGCGCCAGCAGCCAAGATAATGAGAGAGGGGGGAGTAGGTCCTACAATGAGCAGTTCTTC.

The genes are TRBV7-2 and TRBJ2-1, with TRBD1 identical over 8 bases. The CDR3 length is 15 residues. Germline lookup yields CDR1 SGHTA and CDR2 FQGNSA. With 4 bases clipped from V and 5 bases from J, the junction kept 7 bases outside the gene matches. CDR3 DNA: TGTGCCAGCAGCTACGGGTGGACAGGGAACAATGAGCAGTTCTTC. Amino acid sequence: CASSYGWTGNNEQFF.

Here the CDR3 reads CASSSTNRGNEQYF. The CDR3 nucleotides are TGCGCCAGCAGCTCAACGAACAGGGGGAACGAGCAGTACTTC. J is TRBJ2-7 and V is TRBV5-1, with 8 bases fitting TRBD1. Germline assignment: CDR1 SGHRS and CDR2 YFSETQ. The CDR3 extends over 14 amino acids. V gave up 3 bases and J gave up 5 bases; unmatched junction bases: 7.

The chain employs TRBV2 and TRBJ1-2; perhaps TRBD1 as D (5 bases). CDR1 and CDR2 from the germline V gene are SNHLY and FYNNEI. This CDR3 is built from 13 residues. Trimming left V 8 bases short and J 6 bases short, with 16 bases between. The CDR3 bases are TGTGCCAGCGAAGTCACAGGAGTTGATGGCTACACCTTC. It is translated as CASEVTGVDGYTF.

On this clone: Within the sample, other DNA sequences also encode this same CDR3. V usage is TRBV6-1 and J usage is TRBJ1-4; 7 bases match TRBD1. V gave up 4 bases and J gave up 7 bases; unmatched junction bases: 3. CDR3 length equals 13 residues. CDR1 is MNHNS and CDR2 is SASEGT in the germline V gene. CDR3: CASSGQGGEKLFF. CDR3 nucleotides: TGTGCCAGCAGTGGACAGGGTGGTGAAAAACTGTTTTTT.

This clone was seen once. V and J are TRBV18 and TRBJ2-2; 8 bases agree with TRBD2. The V and J ends lost 6 bases and 4 bases, in that order; junction bases with no gene match: 10. CDR3 length equals 16 residues. The germline gives CDR1 KGHSH, CDR2 LQKENI. CDR3 amino acids: CASSPGQRGTTGELFF. The CDR3 DNA follows: TGTGCCAGCTCCCCTGGGCAGCGGGGGACCACCGGGGAGCTGTTTTTT.

This chain connects TRBV10-1 to TRBJ2-1; the match to TRBD2 covers 10 bases. Germline assignment: CDR1 WNHNN and CDR2 SYGVQD (reference sequence). The ends lost 0 bases at V and 3 bases at J; junction bases unmatched: 8. The CDR3 has 18 amino acids. The CDR3 protein is CASSESSWASGSYNEQFF. The CDR3 coding sequence is TGCGCCAGCAGTGAGTCAAGTTGGGCTAGCGGGAGCTACAATGAGCAGTTCTTC.

The chain combines TRBV28 with TRBJ1-5; TRBD1 matches 8 bases. The junction had 5 bases not matched to a gene; V was cut back by 8 bases and J by 2 bases. In germline, CDR1 is MDHEN, CDR2 SYDVKM. The CDR3 loop spans 14 amino acids. CDR3 sequence reads: CASRTGWGNQPQHF. The CDR3 DNA follows: TGTGCCAGCCGGACAGGGTGGGGCAATCAGCCCCAGCATTTT. Together with reference TRBV28 and TRBJ1-5, the CDR3 gives the full variable domain: DVKVTQSSRYLVKRTGEKVFLECVQDMDHENMFWYRQDPGLGLRLIYFSYDVKMKEKGDIPEGYSVSREKKERFSLILESASTNQTSMYLCASRTGWGNQPQHFGDGTRLSIL.

CDR3 sequence: CASSRFGNPGTANQPQHF. The DNA of the CDR3 is TGTGCCAGCAGTCGTTTCGGAAATCCTGGGACAGCCAATCAGCCCCAGCATTTT. The chain joins TRBV27 to TRBJ1-5; 7 bases line up with TRBD1. This CDR3 is built from 18 residues. Germline V gives CDR1 MNHEY, CDR2 SMNVEV (reference sequence). V shed 5 bases and J 3 bases; nucleotides not matched to a gene: 16.

There are a few counts of this clone. The J gene is TRBJ1-1, the V gene TRBV7-3, with D perhaps matching TRBD1 (5 bases). V was clipped by 5 bases and J by 8 bases, with 12 bases between them. The CDR3 is 12 residues long. Germline loops: CDR1 SGHTA, CDR2 FQGTGA. CDR3 DNA sequence: TGTGCCAGCAGCCGGGACTCCGGGGAAGCTTTCTTT. This translates into CASSRDSGEAFF.

The chain couples TRBV28 to TRBJ2-7; 7 nucleotides match TRBD1. V gave up 2 bases and J gave up 6 bases; unmatched junction bases: 10. The CDR3 is 15 amino acids. Germline loops: CDR1 MDHEN, CDR2 SYDVKM. The CDR3 loop reads CASSLPPNDRVEQYF. Written as DNA, the CDR3 is TGTGCCAGCAGTTTACCTCCCAACGACAGGGTCGAGCAGTACTTC.

The CDR3 loop reads CASSENINYEQYF. CDR3 bases: TGTGCCAGCAGTGAAAATATAAACTACGAGCAGTACTTC. This chain uses TRBV6-1 with TRBJ2-7; D unclear. Trimming shortened V by 2 bases and J by 3 bases, and 8 bases separated the two germline ends. The germline gives CDR1 MNHNS, CDR2 SASEGT. This CDR3 contains 13 residues.

V usage is TRBV27 and J usage is TRBJ2-7; D may match TRBD1 or TRBD2 (5 bases each). From germline, CDR1 is MNHEY and CDR2 SMNVEV (reference sequence). The V gene lost 5 bases and the J gene lost 1 base, with 15 bases spanning the gap. CDR3 length: 15 residues. CDR3 DNA: TGTGCCAGCAGTGCCTCCGGGACGGAATCCTACGAGCAGTACTTC. As protein: CASSASGTESYEQYF.

This clone was detected only once. The V gene is TRBV30, the J gene TRBJ2-1; tentatively, D is TRBD1 or TRBD2 (5 bases each). V was trimmed by 1 base and J by 0 bases, leaving 10 bases between them. The CDR3 has 15 amino acids. CDR1 GTSNPN and CDR2 SVGIG come from the germline V gene (reference sequence). This CDR3 reads CAWSGAGASYNEQFF. In DNA, the CDR3 is TGTGCCTGGAGTGGGGCCGGGGCCTCCTACAATGAGCAGTTCTTC.

This chain uses TRBV7-8 with TRBJ1-2, with TRBD1 matching over 8 bases. The junction had 6 bases not matched to a gene; V was cut back by 1 base and J by 5 bases. The CDR3 covers 15 residues. Germline CDR1 SGHVS, CDR2 FQNEAQ. The CDR3 spells CASSLGSGGYYGYTF. DNA for the CDR3: TGTGCCAGCAGCTTAGGGTCAGGGGGCTATTATGGCTACACCTTC.

The CDR3 bases are TGTGCCAGCAGCCCACAGGGGCGCGGGGTCGGCGAGCAGTACTTC. It specifies CASSPQGRGVGEQYF. The gene calls are TRBV7-2 and TRBJ2-7, with D possibly TRBD1 on 7 matching bases. V was clipped by 5 bases and J by 6 bases, with 20 bases between them. Germline V gene data show CDR1 as SGHTA and CDR2 as FQGNSA. The CDR3 totals 15 residues.

This chain joins TRBV5-1 and TRBJ2-3, with a weak D call TRBD1 (6 bases). CDR3 length equals 13 residues. Germline V lookup: CDR1 SGHRS, CDR2 YFSETQ. V was shortened by 0 bases and J by 6 bases, with 8 bases between the two germline ends. In nucleotides, the CDR3 is TGCGCCAGCAGCTTGGCCACAGGGGATACGCAGTATTTT. It encodes CASSLATGDTQYF.